What follows describes a single T cell receptor beta chain. The target antigen is unknown. The CDR3 spans 14 residues. V shed 2 bases and J shed 1 base, with 7 bases lying between them. Looked up from germline, CDR1 is SGHDN and CDR2 is FVKESK. The data were produced by immunoSEQ multiplex PCR, yet TCRdb's version contains in-frame clones alone and is incomplete. Here the sample spans around 23,000 clones, 80% to 90% being singletons. The sample is drawn from a study of somatic mutations in cytotoxic T cells in rheumatoid arthritis. Whole-study results and caveats: No significant CD8+ T-cell clonality difference was found between rheumatoid arthritis patients and age-matched controls. The CD8+ clonality of rheumatoid arthritis patients increased with age, whereas that of healthy controls did not.

Sequenced: CD8+ T cells sorted from blood. The receptor's source is an adult with rheumatoid arthritis. This sequence joins TRBV14 and TRBJ2-3, with unresolved D. The CDR3 DNA reads as TGTGCCAGCAGCCAACTTACAGGCACAGATACGCAGTATTTT. Translated: CASSQLTGTDTQYF.